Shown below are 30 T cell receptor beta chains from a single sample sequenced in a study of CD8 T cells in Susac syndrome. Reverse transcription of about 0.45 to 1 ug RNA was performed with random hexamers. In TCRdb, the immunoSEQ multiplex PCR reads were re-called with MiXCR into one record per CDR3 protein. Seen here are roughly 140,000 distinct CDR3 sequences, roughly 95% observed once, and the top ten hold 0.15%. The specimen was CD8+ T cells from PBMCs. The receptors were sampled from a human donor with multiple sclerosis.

The CDR3: CATSRDTGGMNTEAFF. CDR3 DNA: TGTGCCACCAGCAGAGATACAGGAGGGATGAACACTGAAGCTTTCTTT. The chain employs TRBV15 and TRBJ1-1; tentatively, D is TRBD1 (5 bases). The ends were cut back, 0 bases at V and 0 bases at J, with 11 bases in the middle. CDR1 is LNHNV and CDR2 is YYDKDF in the germline V gene (reference sequence). The CDR3 has 16 amino acids.

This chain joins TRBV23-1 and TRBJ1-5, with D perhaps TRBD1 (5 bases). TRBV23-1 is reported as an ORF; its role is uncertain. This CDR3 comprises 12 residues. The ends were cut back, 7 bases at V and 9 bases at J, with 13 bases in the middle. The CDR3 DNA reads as TGCGCCAGCACCCGACCCCAGGGGCCCCAGCATTTT. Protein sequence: CASTRPQGPQHF.

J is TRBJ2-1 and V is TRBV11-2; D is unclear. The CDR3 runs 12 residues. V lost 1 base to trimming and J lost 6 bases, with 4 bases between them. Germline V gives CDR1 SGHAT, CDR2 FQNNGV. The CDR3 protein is CASSLAVNEQFF. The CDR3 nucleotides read TGTGCCAGCAGCTTAGCGGTCAATGAGCAGTTCTTC.

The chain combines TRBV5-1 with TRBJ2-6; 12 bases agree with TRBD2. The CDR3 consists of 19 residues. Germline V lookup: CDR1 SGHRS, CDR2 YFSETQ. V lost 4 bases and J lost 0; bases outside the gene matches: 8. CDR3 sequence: CASSLGLAGPNSGANVLTF. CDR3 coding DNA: TGCGCCAGCAGCCTCGGACTAGCGGGGCCAAACTCTGGGGCCAACGTCCTGACTTTC.

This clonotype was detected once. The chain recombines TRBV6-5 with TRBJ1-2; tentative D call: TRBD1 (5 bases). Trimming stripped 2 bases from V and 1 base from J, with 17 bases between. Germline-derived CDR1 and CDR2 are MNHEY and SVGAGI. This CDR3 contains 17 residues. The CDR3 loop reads CASSYTGRTKLNYGYTF. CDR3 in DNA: TGTGCCAGCAGTTACACAGGTCGGACCAAACTTAACTATGGCTACACCTTC.

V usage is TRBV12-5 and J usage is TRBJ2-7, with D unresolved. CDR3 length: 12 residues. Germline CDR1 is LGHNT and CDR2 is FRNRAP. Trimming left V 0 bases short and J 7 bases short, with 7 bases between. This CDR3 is CASGLVGNEQYF. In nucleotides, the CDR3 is TGTGCTAGTGGTTTGGTGGGGAATGAGCAGTACTTC.

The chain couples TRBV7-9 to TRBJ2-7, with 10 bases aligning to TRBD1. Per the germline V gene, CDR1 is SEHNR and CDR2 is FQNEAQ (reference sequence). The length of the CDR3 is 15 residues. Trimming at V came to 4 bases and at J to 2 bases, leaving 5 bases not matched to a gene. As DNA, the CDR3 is TGTGCCAGCAGCTCTCGACAGGGGGCGACCTACGAGCAGTACTTC. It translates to CASSSRQGATYEQYF.

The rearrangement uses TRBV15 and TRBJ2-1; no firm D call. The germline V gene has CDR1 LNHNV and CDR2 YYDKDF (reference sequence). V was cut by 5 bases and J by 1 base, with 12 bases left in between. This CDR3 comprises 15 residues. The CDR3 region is CATSGPTVSYNEQFF. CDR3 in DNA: TGTGCCACCAGCGGACCCACGGTTTCCTACAATGAGCAGTTCTTC.

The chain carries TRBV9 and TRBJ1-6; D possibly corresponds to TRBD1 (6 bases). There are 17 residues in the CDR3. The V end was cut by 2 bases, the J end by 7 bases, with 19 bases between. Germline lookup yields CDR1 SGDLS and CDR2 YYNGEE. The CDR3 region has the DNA TGTGCCAGCAGCGTCTACGCGGGGGCCAGGCCGAATTCACCCCTCCACTTT. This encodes CASSVYAGARPNSPLHF.

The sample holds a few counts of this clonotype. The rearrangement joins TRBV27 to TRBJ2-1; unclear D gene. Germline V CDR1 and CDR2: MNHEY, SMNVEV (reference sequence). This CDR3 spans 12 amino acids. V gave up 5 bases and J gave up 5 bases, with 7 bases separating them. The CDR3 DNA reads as TGTGCCAGCAGTAGAGTCAACAATGAGCAGTTCTTC. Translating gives CASSRVNNEQFF.

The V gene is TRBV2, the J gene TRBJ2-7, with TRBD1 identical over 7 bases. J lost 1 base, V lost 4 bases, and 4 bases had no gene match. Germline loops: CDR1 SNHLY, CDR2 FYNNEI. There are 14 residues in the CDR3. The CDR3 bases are TGTGCCAGCAGTGCAACAGGGGCATCCTACGAGCAGTACTTC. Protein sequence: CASSATGASYEQYF.

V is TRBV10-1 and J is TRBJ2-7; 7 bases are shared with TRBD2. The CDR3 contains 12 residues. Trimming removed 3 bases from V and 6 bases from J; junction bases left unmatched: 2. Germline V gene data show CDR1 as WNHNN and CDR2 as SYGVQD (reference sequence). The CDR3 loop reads CASSETGGEQYF. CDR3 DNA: TGCGCCAGCAGTGAAACGGGAGGCGAGCAGTACTTC.

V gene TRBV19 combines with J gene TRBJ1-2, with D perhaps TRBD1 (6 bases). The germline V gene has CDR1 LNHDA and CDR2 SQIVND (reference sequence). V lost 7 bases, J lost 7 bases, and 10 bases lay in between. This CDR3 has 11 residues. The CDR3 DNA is TGTGCCAGTACCACAGGGTTTGGCTACACCTTC. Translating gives CASTTGFGYTF. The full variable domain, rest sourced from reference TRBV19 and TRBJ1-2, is DGGITQSPKYLFRKEGQNVTLSCEQNLNHDAMYWYRQDPGQGLRLIYYSQIVNDFQKGDIAEGYSVSREKKESFPLTVTSAQKNPTAFYLCASTTGFGYTFGSGTRLTVV.

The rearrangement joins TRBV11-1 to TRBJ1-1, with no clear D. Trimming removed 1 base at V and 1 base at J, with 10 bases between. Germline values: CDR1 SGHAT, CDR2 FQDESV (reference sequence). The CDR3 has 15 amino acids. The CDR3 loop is CASSLVGRGNTEAFF. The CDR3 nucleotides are TGTGCCAGCAGCTTAGTCGGCAGAGGGAACACTGAAGCTTTCTTT.

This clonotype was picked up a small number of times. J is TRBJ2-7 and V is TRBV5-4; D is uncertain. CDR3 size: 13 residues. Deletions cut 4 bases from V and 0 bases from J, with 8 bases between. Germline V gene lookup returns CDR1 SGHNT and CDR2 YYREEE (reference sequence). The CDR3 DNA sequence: TGTGCCAGCAGCCCCTGGGGCTCCTACGAGCAGTACTTC. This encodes CASSPWGSYEQYF.

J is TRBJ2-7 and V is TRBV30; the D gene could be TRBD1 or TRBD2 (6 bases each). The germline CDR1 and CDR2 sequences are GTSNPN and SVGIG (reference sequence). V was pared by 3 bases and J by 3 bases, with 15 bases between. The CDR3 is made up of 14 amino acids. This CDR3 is CAWSANREDYEQYF. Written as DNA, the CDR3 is TGTGCCTGGAGCGCCAACAGGGAGGACTACGAGCAGTACTTC.

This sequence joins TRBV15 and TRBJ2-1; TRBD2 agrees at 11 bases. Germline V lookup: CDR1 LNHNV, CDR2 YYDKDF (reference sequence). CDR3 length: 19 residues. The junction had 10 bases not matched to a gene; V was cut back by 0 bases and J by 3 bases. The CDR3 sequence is CATSRDRVASGGRYNEQFF. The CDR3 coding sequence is TGTGCCACCAGCAGAGATAGGGTGGCTAGCGGGGGGCGCTACAATGAGCAGTTCTTC. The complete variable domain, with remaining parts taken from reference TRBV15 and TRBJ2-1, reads DAMVIQNPRYQVTQFGKPVTLSCSQTLNHNVMYWYQQKSSQAPKLLFHYYDKDFNNEADTPDNFQSRRPNTSFCFLDIRSPGLGDTAMYLCATSRDRVASGGRYNEQFFGPGTRLTVL.

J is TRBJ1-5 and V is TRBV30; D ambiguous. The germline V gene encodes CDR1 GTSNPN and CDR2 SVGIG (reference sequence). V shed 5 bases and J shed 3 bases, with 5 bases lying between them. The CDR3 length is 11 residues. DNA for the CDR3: TGTGCCTGGGGACTCAATCAGCCCCAGCATTTT. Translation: CAWGLNQPQHF.

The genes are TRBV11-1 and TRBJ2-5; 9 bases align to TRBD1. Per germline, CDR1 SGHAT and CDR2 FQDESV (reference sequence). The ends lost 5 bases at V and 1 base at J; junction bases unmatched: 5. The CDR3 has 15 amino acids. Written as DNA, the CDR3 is TGTGCCAGCAGCCCCGGGACAGGGATCCAAGAGACCCAGTACTTC. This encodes CASSPGTGIQETQYF.

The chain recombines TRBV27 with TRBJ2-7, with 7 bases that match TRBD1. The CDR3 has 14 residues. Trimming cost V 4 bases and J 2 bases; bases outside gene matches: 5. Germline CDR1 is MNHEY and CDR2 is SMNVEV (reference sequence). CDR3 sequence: CASSSSTGTYEQYF. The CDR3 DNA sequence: TGTGCCAGCAGTTCCTCGACAGGGACCTACGAGCAGTACTTC.

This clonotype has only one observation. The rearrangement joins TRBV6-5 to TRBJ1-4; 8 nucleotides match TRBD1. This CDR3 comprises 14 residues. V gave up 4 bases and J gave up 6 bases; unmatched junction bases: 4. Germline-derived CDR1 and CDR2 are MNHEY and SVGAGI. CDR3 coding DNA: TGTGCCAGCAGTTTCGTGACAGGGGATGAAAAACTGTTTTTT. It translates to CASSFVTGDEKLFF.

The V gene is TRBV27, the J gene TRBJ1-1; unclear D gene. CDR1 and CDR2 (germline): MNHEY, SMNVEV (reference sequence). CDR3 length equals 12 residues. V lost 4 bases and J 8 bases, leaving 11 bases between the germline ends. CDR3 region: CASSSGFQEAFF. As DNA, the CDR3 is TGTGCCAGCAGTTCGGGATTTCAAGAAGCTTTCTTT.

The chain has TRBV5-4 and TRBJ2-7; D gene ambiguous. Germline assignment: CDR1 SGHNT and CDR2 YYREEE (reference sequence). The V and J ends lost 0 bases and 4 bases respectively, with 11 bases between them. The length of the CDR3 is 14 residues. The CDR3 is CASSLDNNVYEQYV. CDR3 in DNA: TGTGCCAGCAGCTTGGATAACAACGTATACGAGCAGTACGTC.

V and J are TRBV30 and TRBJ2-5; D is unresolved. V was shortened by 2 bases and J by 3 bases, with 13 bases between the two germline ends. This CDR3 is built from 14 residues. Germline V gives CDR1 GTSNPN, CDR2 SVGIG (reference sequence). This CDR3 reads CAWSRSLPEETQYF. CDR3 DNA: TGTGCCTGGAGTCGGAGTTTACCCGAAGAGACCCAGTACTTC.

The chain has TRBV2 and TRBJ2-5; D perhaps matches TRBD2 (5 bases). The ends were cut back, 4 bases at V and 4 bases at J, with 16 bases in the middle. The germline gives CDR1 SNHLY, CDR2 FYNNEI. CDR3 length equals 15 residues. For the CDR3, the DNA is TGTGCCAGCAGTGTGATAGGGAGCGTCGGAGAGACCCAGTACTTC. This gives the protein CASSVIGSVGETQYF.

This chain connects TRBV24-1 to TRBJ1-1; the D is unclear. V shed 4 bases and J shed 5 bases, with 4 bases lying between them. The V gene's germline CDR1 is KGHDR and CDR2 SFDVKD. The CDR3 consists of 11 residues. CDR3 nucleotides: TGTGCCACCAGTGACCGGACTGAAGCTTTCTTT. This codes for CATSDRTEAFF.

CDR3 sequence: CASSQTFRGTEAFF. The DNA for the CDR3 is TGTGCCAGCAGCCAAACCTTTCGAGGGACTGAAGCTTTCTTT. The J gene is TRBJ1-1, the V gene TRBV4-2; D uncertain. This CDR3 spans 14 amino acids. The V end lost 2 bases, the J end lost 5 bases, and 12 bases lay between the germline ends. Looked up from germline, CDR1 is LGHNA and CDR2 is YNFKEQ.

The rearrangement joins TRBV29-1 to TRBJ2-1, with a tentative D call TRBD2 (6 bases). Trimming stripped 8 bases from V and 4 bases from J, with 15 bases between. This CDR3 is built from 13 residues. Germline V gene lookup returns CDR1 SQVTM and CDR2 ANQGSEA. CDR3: CSWRDGLYNEQFF. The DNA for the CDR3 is TGCAGCTGGCGGGACGGTCTATACAATGAGCAGTTCTTC.

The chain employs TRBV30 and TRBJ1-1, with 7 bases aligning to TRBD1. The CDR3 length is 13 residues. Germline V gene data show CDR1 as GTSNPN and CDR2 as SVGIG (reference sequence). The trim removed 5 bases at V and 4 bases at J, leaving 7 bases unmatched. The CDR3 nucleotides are TGTGCCTGGTCAAACAGGGGCAGCACTGAAGCTTTCTTT. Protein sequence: CAWSNRGSTEAFF.

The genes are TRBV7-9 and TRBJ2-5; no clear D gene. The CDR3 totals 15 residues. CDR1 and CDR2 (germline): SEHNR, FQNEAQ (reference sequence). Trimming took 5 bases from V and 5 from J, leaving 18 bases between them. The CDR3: CASSPTANYPETQYF. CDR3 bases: TGTGCCAGCAGCCCCACAGCGAACTATCCTGAGACCCAGTACTTC.